A single sample is the source of the 9 T cell receptor beta chains below, sequenced in a study of blood T cells in healthy people across ages. A second PCR, run for roughly 7 to 12 cycles, used a sample-barcoded 5' primer plus a J-beta primer mix. TCRdb called the 5' RACE reads again in MiXCR, with one record for every CDR3 protein. The sample shows 950,000 to 1,200,000 distinct CDR3 sequences, 35% to 45% of them seen only once. Material: blood. All receptors come from a man aged 18 to 30 in good health.

The chain recombines TRBV2 with TRBJ1-2; D is ambiguous. This CDR3 is built from 13 residues. V was clipped by 5 bases and J by 8 bases, with 15 bases between them. Germline CDR1 and CDR2: SNHLY and FYNNEI. CDR3 nucleotide sequence: TGTGCCAGCAGTCTACACCTCAGGTCCGGCTACACCTTC. Amino acids: CASSLHLRSGYTF.

About this clonotype: The junction and the germline gene differ at one end; a read error may be behind it. This chain joins TRBV12-3 or TRBV12-4 and TRBJ2-3; the D is unclear. This CDR3 contains 12 residues. The CDR3 sequence is CVSSLQQSTQYF. The CDR3 coding sequence is TGTGTCAGCAGTCTCCAACAGAGTACGCAGTATTTT.

The chain employs TRBV3-1 and TRBJ2-3; D unclear. CDR3 length: 17 residues. Germline assignment: CDR1 LGHDT and CDR2 YNNKEL (reference sequence). With 1 base removed from V and 2 bases from J, the gap between germline ends came to 16 bases. The CDR3 DNA reads TGTGCCAGCAGCCAAGCCTTAATGGGGTTTTCCACAGATACGCAGTATTTT. This encodes CASSQALMGFSTDTQYF.

This clonotype came up a few times. The chain carries TRBV12-3 or TRBV12-4 and TRBJ2-4; 10 nucleotides line up with TRBD1. V lost 4 bases and J lost 1; bases outside the gene matches: 10. The CDR3 runs 18 residues. For the CDR3, the DNA is TGTGCCAGCAGTTCCTTCGGGACAGGGGCGGTGGCCAAAAACATTCAGTACTTC. Its protein is CASSSFGTGAVAKNIQYF.

This clonotype was detected a few times. The chain couples TRBV10-3 to TRBJ1-2, with a tentative D call TRBD1 (6 bases). Germline V gene data show CDR1 as ENHRY and CDR2 as SYGVKD. The CDR3 has 13 residues. The V end was cut by 8 bases, the J end by 7 bases, with 17 bases between. For the CDR3, the DNA is TGTGCCATCGATAGGAAACAGGGAGGTGGCTACACCTTC. Its translation is CAIDRKQGGGYTF.

This clonotype was counted only a few times. The J gene is TRBJ1-1, the V gene TRBV20-1; D gene unclear. CDR1 is DFQATT and CDR2 is SNEGSKA in the germline V gene (reference sequence). V was trimmed by 6 bases and J by 3 bases, leaving 14 bases between them. CDR3 size: 13 residues. The CDR3 is CSALSSGYTEAFF. CDR3 bases: TGCAGTGCCCTCTCTTCGGGCTACACTGAAGCTTTCTTT.

This chain joins TRBV4-3 and TRBJ1-1; D uncertain. This CDR3 is built from 14 residues. CDR1 is LGHNA, CDR2 YSLEER, per germline. The ends were cut back, 1 base at V and 0 bases at J, with 6 bases in the middle. The CDR3 sequence is CASSQGPVNTEAFF. In DNA, the CDR3 is TGCGCCAGCAGCCAAGGTCCGGTGAACACTGAAGCTTTCTTT.

The rearrangement links TRBV25-1 to TRBJ1-2; D is ambiguous. Trimming took off 2 bases at V and 4 bases at J, with 8 bases between the two ends. CDR3 length: 13 residues. Germline CDR1 MGHDK, CDR2 SYGVNS. CDR3 amino acids: CASSERRAYGYTF. The CDR3 nucleotides read TGTGCCAGCAGTGAACGGCGGGCCTATGGCTACACCTTC.

V gene TRBV9 combines with J gene TRBJ2-2, with D hard to call. CDR1 and CDR2 from the germline V gene are SGDLS and YYNGEE. V was pared by 2 bases and J by 0 bases, with 14 bases between. This CDR3 has 17 amino acids. CDR3 loop: CASSVFNLATNTGELFF. The CDR3 DNA follows: TGTGCCAGCAGCGTGTTTAACCTGGCCACGAACACCGGGGAGCTGTTTTTT. The complete variable domain, with remaining parts taken from reference TRBV9 and TRBJ2-2, reads DSGVTQTPKHLITATGQRVTLRCSPRSGDLSVYWYQQSLDQGLQFLIQYYNGEERAKGNILERFSAQQFPDLHSELNLSSLELGDSALYFCASSVFNLATNTGELFFGEGSRLTVL.